These 25 T cell receptor gamma chains came from one sample sequenced in a study of intestinal T cells in coeliac disease. About 10 formalin-fixed paraffin-embedded scrolls, each 5 µm thick, supplied each case's genomic DNA. Using about 200 ng of biopsy DNA, TRG was amplified with LymphoTrack primers. TCRdb processed the multiplex PCR reads again with the CATT caller. The sample has just under 600 gamma-chain clones, just over 50% seen once. Sample: a duodenal biopsy. These receptors were collected from a human donor with celiac disease.

Within the sample, this clone is hyperexpanded. The V and J genes are TRGV2 and TRGJ1 or TRGJ2. CDR1 and CDR2 from the germline V gene are EGSNGY and YDSYNSKV. The CDR3 loop spans 14 amino acids. V trimming: 1 base; J trimming: 0 bases; junction bases outside the gene matches: 3. CDR3 sequence (DNA): TGTGCCACCTGGGACGGTGTGAATTATTATAAGAAACTCTTT. As protein: CATWDGVNYYKKLF.

This clone was picked up a small number of times. One base away lies a much larger clone, so this may be a sequencing read error. The same CDR3 arises from other DNA sequences in this sample as well. The chain combines TRGV3 with TRGJ1 or TRGJ2. The CDR3 sequence is 13 residues long. Germline CDR1 VTNTFY, CDR2 YDVSTARD (reference sequence). This CDR3 is CATWDRLFYKKLF. The CDR3 DNA follows: TGTGCCACCTGGGACAGGCTTTTTTATAAGAAACTCTTC.

The chain has TRGV4 and TRGJ1 or TRGJ2. The germline gives CDR1 EGSTGY, CDR2 YDSYTSSV. V gave up 5 bases and J gave up 2 bases; unmatched junction bases: 9. The CDR3 contains 14 residues. The CDR3 nucleotides read TGTGCCACCTGGGGATGGCCCCATTATTATAAGAAACTCTTT. Amino acids: CATWGWPHYYKKLF.

The genes are TRGV4 and TRGJ1 or TRGJ2. The CDR3 contains 13 residues. Looked up from germline, CDR1 is EGSTGY and CDR2 is YDSYTSSV. CDR3 bases: TGTGCACCTGGGATGTGGACTTATTATAAGAAACTCTTT. It is translated as CAPGMWTYYKKLF.

The chain's CDR3 is CADLGPGDYKKLF. The DNA of the CDR3 is TGTGCCGACCTGGGCCCTGGAGATTATAAGAAACTCTTT. The chain employs TRGV3 and TRGJ1 or TRGJ2. Germline CDR1 reads VTNTFY; CDR2 reads YDVSTARD (reference sequence). Unmatched junction bases numbered 16, after V lost 12 bases and J lost 5 bases. The CDR3 is made up of 13 amino acids.

This clone is categorized as large. The chain uses TRGV5 and TRGJ1 or TRGJ2. The CDR3 is 11 residues long. The V and J ends lost 5 bases and 3 bases, in that order; junction bases with no gene match: 1. Germline CDR1 and CDR2: VINAFY and YDVSNSKD. CDR3 in DNA: TGTGCCACCTGGGTTTATTATAAGAAACTCTTT. Protein sequence: CATWVYYKKLF.

This clone showed up just a few times. V usage is TRGV2 and J usage is TRGJ1 or TRGJ2. CDR3 length: 18 amino acids. Trimming at V came to 5 bases and at J to 1 base, leaving 20 bases not matched to a gene. In germline, CDR1 is EGSNGY, CDR2 YDSYNSKV. The CDR3 spells CATWGRASVHSNYYKKLF. CDR3 nucleotide sequence: TGTGCCACCTGGGGACGGGCCTCGGTACACTCAAATTATTATAAGAAACTCTTT.

V and J are TRGV2 and TRGJP2. The junction had 19 bases not matched to a gene; V was cut back by 1 base and J by 8 bases. The CDR3 extends over 18 amino acids. The germline V gene has CDR1 EGSNGY and CDR2 YDSYNSKV. The CDR3 region is CATWDGKVGGELDWIKTF. CDR3 coding DNA: TGTGCCACCTGGGACGGTAAGGTGGGGGGAGAGTTGGATTGGATCAAGACGTTT.

The CDR3 spells CATWNGKGWFKIF. For the CDR3, the DNA is TGTGCCACCTGGAATGGGAAGGGTTGGTTCAAGATATTT. The rearrangement uses TRGV2 and TRGJP1. The CDR3 is 13 residues long. Trimming took 6 bases from V and 8 from J; bases not matched to a gene: 9. The V gene's germline CDR1 is EGSNGY and CDR2 YDSYNSKV.

The rearrangement joins TRGV9 to TRGJ1 or TRGJ2. Germline V gives CDR1 GITISATS, CDR2 ISYDGTV (reference sequence). The CDR3 contains 16 residues. J gave up 13 bases and V 0 bases, and 21 bases lay outside the gene matches. In DNA form, the CDR3 reads TGTGCCTTGTGGGAGGTGCGATGGTCTAATGTAAGCAGAAAACTCTTT. The encoded protein is CALWEVRWSNVSRKLF.

As for this clone: A much more abundant neighbour one base away suggests this may be a read error. The chain carries TRGV4 and TRGJ1 or TRGJ2. The CDR3 is made up of 11 amino acids. The germline CDR1 and CDR2 sequences are EGSTGY and YDSYTSSV. CDR3 loop: CATWDLVEKLF. DNA of the CDR3: TGTGCCACCTGGGATTTAGTGGAGAAGCTCTTT.

This clone was detected a few times. A much more abundant neighbour one base away suggests this may be a read error. Other nucleotide sequences in the sample specify the same CDR3. The J gene is TRGJ1 or TRGJ2, the V gene TRGV8. The germline V gene encodes CDR1 VENAVY and CDR2 YDSYNSRV. The CDR3 loop spans 13 amino acids. CDR3 sequence (DNA): TGTGCCACCTGGGGCGGTATTTACTATAAGAAACTCTTC. It specifies CATWGGIYYKKLF.

The chain carries TRGV2 and TRGJP2. The CDR3 sequence is 14 residues long. Per the germline V gene, CDR1 is EGSNGY and CDR2 is YDSYNSKV. The V and J ends lost 12 bases and 3 bases, in that order; junction bases with no gene match: 13. CDR3 residues: CAHLREGSDWIKTF. The CDR3 bases are TGTGCCCACCTGCGGGAAGGTAGTGATTGGATCAAGACGTTT.

This clone occurred a few times. This chain uses TRGV3 with TRGJ1 or TRGJ2. The CDR3 is made up of 16 amino acids. Germline V lookup: CDR1 VTNTFY, CDR2 YDVSTARD (reference sequence). V dropped 10 bases and J dropped 11; count of bases not matched to a gene: 29. The CDR3 spells CATGEWSRGCIFEKLF. The CDR3 nucleotides read TGTGCCACTGGAGAATGGAGTAGAGGGTGTATATTTGAGAAACTCTTT.

The chain couples TRGV3 to TRGJ1 or TRGJ2. The CDR3 has 12 amino acids. V lost 6 bases and J lost 11; bases outside the gene matches: 13. The germline gives CDR1 VTNTFY, CDR2 YDVSTARD (reference sequence). In DNA form, the CDR3 reads TGTGCCACCTGGCATCGACGGGGGGAGAAACTCTTT. Encoded protein: CATWHRRGEKLF.

The chain couples TRGV10 to TRGJ1 or TRGJ2. TRGV10 is sorted into the ORF group, with uncertain function. V lost 8 bases, J lost 8 bases, and 19 bases stayed unmatched. This CDR3 has 15 amino acids. As DNA, the CDR3 is TGTGCTGCGTGGGATTGGCCCCCACCCCTCCATAAGAAACTCTTT. Its protein is CAAWDWPPPLHKKLF.

The chain carries TRGV5 and TRGJ1 or TRGJ2. The CDR3 covers 13 residues. CDR1 VINAFY and CDR2 YDVSNSKD come from the germline V gene. V lost 0 bases and J lost 5; bases outside the gene matches: 4. The CDR3 DNA is TGTGCCACCTGGGACAGGCGGGATTATAAGAAACTCTTT. It yields the protein CATWDRRDYKKLF.

A word on this clone: Relative to the germline gene, one junction end is altered; a read error may explain this. V and J are TRGV8 and TRGJ1 or TRGJ2. Germline lookup yields CDR1 VENAVY and CDR2 YDSYNSRV. The CDR3 spans 13 residues. As DNA, the CDR3 is TGCGCCACCTGGGATCCCCCCCCAGTAAAGAAACTCTTT. Its protein product is CATWDPPPVKKLF.

The rearrangement joins TRGV8 to TRGJ1 or TRGJ2. CDR3 length: 13 amino acids. Trimming took 10 bases from V and 10 from J; bases not matched to a gene: 19. The germline V gene has CDR1 VENAVY and CDR2 YDSYNSRV. In DNA, the CDR3 is TGTGCCACTCGGGATCCCCCCCCAGTAAAGAAACTCTTT. Translating it yields CATRDPPPVKKLF.

By sample share, this clone is large. The identical CDR3 is also encoded by other nucleotide sequences in the sample. This sequence joins TRGV4 and TRGJ1 or TRGJ2. V was pared by 0 bases and J by 7 bases, with 21 bases of the junction left unmatched. Germline loops: CDR1 EGSTGY, CDR2 YDSYTSSV. The CDR3 sequence is 18 residues long. The CDR3 DNA follows: TGTGCCACCTGGGATGGGACAGAAGAACCCGTCAAGAGGTATAAGAAACTCTTT. Amino acids: CATWDGTEEPVKRYKKLF.

The chain joins TRGV10 to TRGJ1 or TRGJ2. TRGV10 is assigned to the ORF class and has an uncertain function. V lost 12 bases to trimming and J lost 4 bases; unmatched junction nucleotides: 1. This CDR3 is 9 amino acids long. In DNA form, the CDR3 reads TGTGCTGCATATTATAAGAAACTCTTT. It codes for CAAYYKKLF.

This clone was found a few times. A much larger clone differs from this one at a single base, so this may be a read error. The sample holds other DNA sequences that translate to the same CDR3. The chain combines TRGV5 with TRGJ1 or TRGJ2. Germline V CDR1 and CDR2: VINAFY, YDVSNSKD. The CDR3 runs to 10 residues. The CDR3 spells CATWVHKKLF. The DNA of the CDR3 is TGTGCCACCTGGGTTCATAAGAAGCTCTTT.

This clone is large in the sample. The CDR3 DNA is TGTGCCACCTGGAACCCCTATTATAAGAAACTCTTT. It encodes CATWNPYYKKLF. The chain combines TRGV3 with TRGJ1 or TRGJ2. CDR3 length equals 12 residues. The ends lost 6 bases at V and 4 bases at J; junction bases unmatched: 6. Germline CDR1 is VTNTFY and CDR2 is YDVSTARD (reference sequence).

The V call is TRGV11, the J call TRGJ1 or TRGJ2. TRGV11 is recorded as an ORF, its role being uncertain. With V trimmed by 7 bases and J by 7 bases, 16 bases remained unmatched. CDR3 length: 15 residues. The CDR3 is CACWIGTFEDYKKLF. For the CDR3, the DNA is TGTGCCTGCTGGATAGGCACGTTCGAGGACTATAAGAAACTCTTT.

This chain joins TRGV2 and TRGJP2. This CDR3 is built from 16 residues. Germline V gene lookup returns CDR1 EGSNGY and CDR2 YDSYNSKV. Losses at the gene ends were 8 bases for V and 1 base for J; bases not matched to a gene: 13. The CDR3 is CATLGFDTSSDWIKTF. The CDR3 DNA reads as TGTGCCACCTTGGGATTTGACACTAGTAGTGATTGGATCAAGACGTTT.